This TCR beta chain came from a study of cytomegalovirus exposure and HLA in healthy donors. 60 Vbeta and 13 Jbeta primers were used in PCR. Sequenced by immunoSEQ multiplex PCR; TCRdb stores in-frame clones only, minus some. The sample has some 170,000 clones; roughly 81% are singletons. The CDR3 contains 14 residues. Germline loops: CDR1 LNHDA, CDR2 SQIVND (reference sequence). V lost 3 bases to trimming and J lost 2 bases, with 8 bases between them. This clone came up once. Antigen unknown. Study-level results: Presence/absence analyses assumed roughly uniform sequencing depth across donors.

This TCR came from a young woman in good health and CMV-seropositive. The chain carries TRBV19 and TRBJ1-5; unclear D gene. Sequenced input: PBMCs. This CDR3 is CASSIPSGNQPQHF. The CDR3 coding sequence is TGTGCCAGTAGTATCCCCTCGGGCAATCAGCCCCAGCATTTT.